The rows below give T cell receptor beta chains drawn from one sample of a study of blood T cell repertoires in COVID-19. Data came from immunoSEQ multiplex PCR; TCRdb stores just in-frame clones and leaves some out. The data contain about 100,000 clones, 85% to 95% of them singletons. The sample comprised peripheral blood. The receptor set was obtained from a man between 50 and 59 years old with active COVID-19. Each CDR3 is given with its conserved first and last residue. The D gene is left open where the match is weak. Size tells how often a clone was seen (once, few, many) or the class of an expanded clone, and some rows leave it out.

j_gene | d_gene | abundance | v_gene | CDR3aa | CDR3nt
TRBJ2-1 | NA | NA | TRBV30 | CAWSVHLEQFF | TGTGCCTGGAGTGTACATCTTGAGCAGTTCTTC
TRBJ1-6 | NA | once | TRBV5-4 | CASSLRTGLNSPLHF | TGTGCCAGCAGCTTGAGAACAGGGTTGAATTCACCCCTCCACTTT
TRBJ2-7 | TRBD2 | NA | TRBV28 | CASSSSSGPFYEQYF | TGTGCCAGCAGCTCTAGTAGCGGGCCCTTCTACGAGCAGTACTTC
TRBJ1-1 | NA | NA | TRBV28 | CASRAGRVTEAFF | TGTGCCAGCCGAGCGGGGCGAGTCACTGAAGCTTTCTTT
TRBJ2-5 | NA | NA | TRBV10-2 | CATNGLGETQYF | TGCGCCACTAACGGTCTCGGGGAGACCCAGTACTTC
TRBJ2-2 | NA | NA | TRBV28 | CASSLPRRTGELFF | TGTGCCAGCAGTTTACCCCGTCGTACTGGGGAGCTGTTTTTT
TRBJ2-1 | NA | NA | TRBV3-1/TRBV3-2 | CASSQDRVSRQFF | TGTGCCAGCAGCCAAGATCGGGTTTCGAGGCAGTTCTTC
TRBJ2-2 | TRBD1 | once | TRBV9 | CASSRQGSLTGELFF | TGTGCCAGCAGCCGACAGGGGTCTCTCACCGGGGAGCTGTTTTTT
TRBJ2-4 | TRBD2 | NA | TRBV20-1 | CSASIGLAGVEAKNIQYF | TGCAGTGCTAGTATCGGACTAGCGGGAGTTGAAGCCAAAAACATTCAGTACTTC
TRBJ1-2 | NA | NA | TRBV7-9 | CASSLGGLNYGYTF | TGTGCCAGCAGCTTGGGGGGGTTAAACTATGGCTACACCTTC
TRBJ2-3 | TRBD2 | NA | TRBV19 | CASRRSGDTDTQYF | TGTGCCAGTAGAAGGAGCGGGGACACAGATACGCAGTATTTT
TRBJ1-1 | NA | NA | TRBV19 | CASSILNSGTKNTEAFF | TGTGCCAGTAGTATTCTTAACTCGGGGACAAAGAACACTGAAGCTTTCTTT
TRBJ2-7 | TRBD2 | NA | TRBV28 | CASSSPVPGGNEQYF | TGTGCCAGCAGTTCCCCAGTCCCGGGAGGAAACGAGCAGTACTTC
TRBJ1-1 | NA | NA | TRBV7-9 | CASSPRESLNTEAFF | TGTGCCAGCAGCCCCCGGGAATCACTGAACACTGAAGCTTTCTTT
TRBJ2-1 | NA | NA | TRBV7-9 | CASSAWGGANEQFF | TGTGCCAGCAGCGCCTGGGGGGGCGCCAATGAGCAGTTCTTC
TRBJ2-7 | NA | once | TRBV11-2 | CASSLSRGYEQYF | TGTGCCAGCAGCTTAAGCCGGGGATACGAGCAGTACTTC
TRBJ1-6 | NA | NA | TRBV14 | CASSRTVSYNSPLHF | TGTGCCAGCAGCCGGACAGTCTCCTATAATTCACCCCTCCACTTT
TRBJ1-1 | TRBD1 | NA | TRBV19 | CASSTPGGVNTEAFF | TGTGCCAGTAGTACCCCAGGGGGCGTGAACACTGAAGCTTTCTTT
TRBJ2-7 | NA | NA | TRBV7-2 | CASHDQTVGTYEQYF | TGTGCCAGCCACGACCAGACAGTTGGGACCTACGAGCAGTACTTC
TRBJ1-6 | NA | NA | TRBV3-1/TRBV3-2 | CASSPLAASYNSPLHF | TGTGCCAGCAGCCCCCTTGCGGCCTCCTATAATTCACCCCTCCACTTT
TRBJ2-3 | TRBD2 | once | TRBV7-3 | CASSSGTSGTATTDTQYF | TGTGCCAGCAGCTCCGGGACTAGCGGGACCGCGACCACAGATACGCAGTATTTT
TRBJ2-4 | NA | NA | TRBV28 | CASGQGWGNIQYF | TGTGCCAGCGGCCAGGGTTGGGGAAACATTCAGTACTTC